The 26 T cell receptor beta chains listed next were all sequenced from one sample in a study of shared T cell receptors in the human thymus. Using immunoSEQ multiplex PCR, the repertoire was profiled, and TCRdb retains in-frame clones only, with some absent. The sample lists hundreds of thousands of clones; 87% were seen once. This sample also belongs to another study, concerning human thymus T cells.

The specimen sequenced was thymocytes. The origin of the receptors is a boy under two years old with a congenital heart defect.

The rearrangement joins TRBV5-1 to TRBJ1-6; no clear D gene. CDR3 length: 18 amino acids. V dropped 2 bases and J dropped 0 bases, with 15 bases sitting between them. Germline V lookup: CDR1 SGHRS, CDR2 YFSETQ. Here the CDR3 reads CASSFVQVGSSYNSPLHF. CDR3 DNA: TGCGCCAGCAGCTTCGTGCAAGTCGGGAGCTCCTATAATTCACCCCTCCACTTT.

The chain carries TRBV9 and TRBJ1-4; the D gene is possibly TRBD1 (5 bases). Per the germline V gene, CDR1 is SGDLS and CDR2 is YYNGEE. Trimming took 2 bases from V and 7 from J, leaving 12 bases between them. This CDR3 has 14 residues. The CDR3 protein is CASSVPGRGEKLFF. In DNA, the CDR3 is TGTGCCAGCAGCGTCCCAGGGCGAGGTGAAAAACTGTTTTTT.

This clone was counted between two and nine times. The rearrangement uses TRBV28 and TRBJ2-3; D uncertain. CDR3 length equals 13 residues. Trimming pared 5 bases from V and 3 bases from J, leaving 9 bases between. Germline loops: CDR1 MDHEN, CDR2 SYDVKM. The CDR3 DNA follows: TGTGCCAGCAGTCCCGTTCTGACAGATACGCAGTATTTT. Residues: CASSPVLTDTQYF.

The gene calls are TRBV11-2 and TRBJ2-2; 12 bases are shared with TRBD2. CDR3 length equals 15 residues. Trimming cost V 2 bases and J 9 bases; bases outside gene matches: 4. Looked up from germline, CDR1 is SGHAT and CDR2 is FQNNGV. In DNA form, the CDR3 reads TGTGCCAGCAGCTTACAGACTAGCGGGAGCCGGGAGCTGTTTTTT. This gives the protein CASSLQTSGSRELFF.

J is TRBJ1-2 and V is TRBV9; 8 bases are shared with TRBD1. V lost 4 bases to trimming and J lost 4 bases; unmatched junction nucleotides: 9. CDR3 size: 15 residues. Germline-derived CDR1 and CDR2 are SGDLS and YYNGEE. The CDR3 spells CASSISTGAGYGYTF. CDR3 coding DNA: TGTGCCAGCAGCATCTCGACAGGGGCGGGCTATGGCTACACCTTC.

This sequence joins TRBV2 and TRBJ1-4; 9 positions match TRBD1. The trim removed 8 bases at V and 6 bases at J, leaving 4 bases unmatched. The CDR3 loop spans 13 amino acids. CDR1 and CDR2 (germline): SNHLY, FYNNEI. DNA of the CDR3: TGTGCCAGCGGGGACAGGGCCTATGAAAAACTGTTTTTT. As protein: CASGDRAYEKLFF.

The genes are TRBV7-9 and TRBJ2-2; 9 positions agree with TRBD1. Losses at the gene ends were 7 bases for V and 7 bases for J; bases not matched to a gene: 10. The CDR3 covers 15 residues. Germline CDR1 and CDR2: SEHNR and FQNEAQ (reference sequence). Written as DNA, the CDR3 is TGTGCCAGCACCCCCCAGACAGGGGGAAACGGGGAGCTGTTTTTT. It codes for CASTPQTGGNGELFF.

V usage is TRBV25-1 and J usage is TRBJ2-7; 8 positions agree with TRBD1. The CDR3 is 17 amino acids. Germline CDR1 and CDR2: MGHDK and SYGVNS. J gave up 3 bases and V 6 bases, and 16 bases lay outside the gene matches. The CDR3 reads CASSAGGSRPTYYEQYF. The CDR3 DNA reads as TGTGCCAGCAGCGCAGGGGGCTCCCGACCTACCTACTACGAGCAGTACTTC.

V and J are TRBV19 and TRBJ2-7; 8 bases align to TRBD1. The CDR3 covers 16 residues. J lost 3 bases, V lost 3 bases, and 10 bases had no gene match. Looked up from germline, CDR1 is LNHDA and CDR2 is SQIVND (reference sequence). For the CDR3, the DNA is TGTGCCAGTAGTATCCGGCCCCGGGACAGGTACTACGAGCAGTACTTC. Translating it yields CASSIRPRDRYYEQYF.

The rearrangement uses TRBV7-2 and TRBJ2-1; possibly TRBD2 for D (6 bases). Germline V gives CDR1 SGHTA, CDR2 FQGNSA. The CDR3 totals 15 residues. V dropped 4 bases and J dropped 0 bases, with 10 bases sitting between them. Here the CDR3 reads CASSYTSSSYNEQFF. The DNA for the CDR3 is TGTGCCAGCAGCTACACTAGCAGCTCCTACAATGAGCAGTTCTTC.

The sample holds a few counts of this clone. The chain couples TRBV30 to TRBJ2-2; tentatively, D is TRBD2 (5 bases). Looked up from germline, CDR1 is GTSNPN and CDR2 is SVGIG (reference sequence). The CDR3 is 17 residues long. V lost 0 bases, J lost 1 base, and 15 bases lay in between. CDR3 sequence reads: CAWSVQSRVLNTGELFF. The CDR3 DNA reads as TGTGCCTGGAGTGTACAATCGCGGGTCTTGAACACCGGGGAGCTGTTTTTT.

This sequence joins TRBV29-1 and TRBJ2-7; 9 positions agree with TRBD2. The DNA end lines up better with TRBJ2-1; the J call may be wrong. This CDR3 comprises 15 residues. The V gene's germline CDR1 is SQVTM and CDR2 ANQGSEA. The CDR3 spells CSVEGRRGGVNEQFF. The DNA of the CDR3 is TGCAGCGTTGAGGGGAGGCGGGGGGGCGTCAATGAGCAGTTCTTC.

The V gene is TRBV29-1, the J gene TRBJ1-2; maybe TRBD1 (5 bases). This CDR3 contains 13 residues. V shed 6 bases and J shed 4 bases, with 15 bases lying between them. Germline CDR1 is SQVTM and CDR2 is ANQGSEA. As DNA, the CDR3 is TGCAGCGTGGGGCCTTGGGGCCCCTATGGCTACACCTTC. Translating gives CSVGPWGPYGYTF.

The J gene is TRBJ1-4, the V gene TRBV15; D is undetermined. The CDR3 contains 19 residues. Trimming cost V 0 bases and J 2 bases, with 19 bases left between them. The germline V gene has CDR1 LNHNV and CDR2 YYDKDF (reference sequence). The CDR3 spells CATSRDPRVEWRTNEKLFF. DNA of the CDR3: TGTGCCACCAGCAGAGATCCTAGGGTTGAATGGAGGACTAATGAAAAACTGTTTTTT.

The J gene is TRBJ1-5, the V gene TRBV6-1, with 7 bases identical to TRBD1. Germline lookup yields CDR1 MNHNS and CDR2 SASEGT. V dropped 0 bases and J dropped 7; count of bases not matched to a gene: 18. The CDR3 runs to 19 residues. CDR3 DNA: TGTGCCAGCAGTGAAGCGCTGACCGACAGGGACAAACTACACCAGCCCCAGCATTTT. Translation: CASSEALTDRDKLHQPQHF.

The chain couples TRBV4-1 to TRBJ1-1; D possibly corresponds to TRBD1 (6 bases). Per the germline V gene, CDR1 is MGHRA and CDR2 is YSYEKL. The germline V and J ends were trimmed by 3 bases and 1 base, with 9 bases remaining between them. CDR3 length: 14 amino acids. The CDR3 is CASSHKDRNTEAFF. The CDR3 nucleotides are TGCGCCAGCAGCCACAAGGACAGGAACACTGAAGCTTTCTTT.

The chain recombines TRBV9 with TRBJ1-2; maybe TRBD1 (6 bases). The germline CDR1 and CDR2 sequences are SGDLS and YYNGEE. The CDR3 runs 13 residues. Trimming took off 3 bases at V and 11 bases at J, with 17 bases between the two ends. CDR3 DNA: TGTGCCAGCAGCGGTAACAGCCAGGGGTGGTACACCTTC. Translation gives CASSGNSQGWYTF. The variable domain in full, with the rest retrieved from reference TRBV9 and TRBJ1-2, is DSGVTQTPKHLITATGQRVTLRCSPRSGDLSVYWYQQSLDQGLQFLIQYYNGEERAKGNILERFSAQQFPDLHSELNLSSLELGDSALYFCASSGNSQGWYTFGSGTRLTVV.

This chain joins TRBV30 and TRBJ2-3, with a possible D match to TRBD2 (5 bases). Trimming took 5 bases from V and 5 from J, leaving 26 bases between them. CDR1 and CDR2 from the germline V gene are GTSNPN and SVGIG (reference sequence). This CDR3 comprises 17 residues. The CDR3 loop reads CAWLTVVAGQLGDTQYF. DNA of the CDR3: TGTGCCTGGCTAACGGTTGTTGCGGGCCAACTGGGAGATACGCAGTATTTT. The full variable domain, with the rest looked up from reference TRBV30 and TRBJ2-3, is SQTIHQWPATLVQPVGSPLSLECTVEGTSNPNLYWYRQAAGRGLQLLFYSVGIGQISSEVPQNLSASRPQDRQFILSSKKLLLSDSGFYLCAWLTVVAGQLGDTQYFGPGTRLTVL.

The genes are TRBV5-4 and TRBJ2-7; 10 bases match TRBD2. There are 16 residues in the CDR3. With 3 bases clipped from V and 4 bases from J, the junction kept 10 bases outside the gene matches. In germline, CDR1 is SGHNT, CDR2 YYREEE (reference sequence). Written as DNA, the CDR3 is TGTGCCAGCAGCTCCCTTCTAGCGGGAGTCCGTTACGAGCAGTACTTC. The encoded protein is CASSSLLAGVRYEQYF.

As to this clone: At one end, the junction sequence differs from germline, possibly due to a read error. The V gene is TRBV15, the J gene TRBJ1-1, with 10 bases identical to TRBD1. Germline assignment: CDR1 LNHNV and CDR2 YYDKDF (reference sequence). This CDR3 is built from 13 residues. CDR3 DNA: TGTGCCACCAGCAGCCGAGACAGGGGGCGAGGCCTCTTT. Translation gives CATSSRDRGRGLF. Full variable domain (outside the CDR3, taken from reference TRBV15 and TRBJ1-1): DAMVIQNPRYQVTQFGKPVTLSCSQTLNHNVMYWYQQKSSQAPKLLFHYYDKDFNNEADTPDNFQSRRPNTSFCFLDIRSPGLGDTAMYLCATSSRDRGRGLFGQGTRLTVV.

This clone was counted once. The chain joins TRBV28 to TRBJ2-5; TRBD1 might be the D (6 bases). The CDR3 covers 15 residues. Germline V gives CDR1 MDHEN, CDR2 SYDVKM. V shed 2 bases and J shed 3 bases, with 13 bases lying between them. The CDR3 region has the DNA TGTGCCAGCAGTTTAGAGGGGGAGTGGGAAGAGACCCAGTACTTC. This translates into CASSLEGEWEETQYF. The entire variable domain, with the rest obtained from reference TRBV28 and TRBJ2-5, is as follows: DVKVTQSSRYLVKRTGEKVFLECVQDMDHENMFWYRQDPGLGLRLIYFSYDVKMKEKGDIPEGYSVSREKKERFSLILESASTNQTSMYLCASSLEGEWEETQYFGPGTRLLVL.

V usage is TRBV29-1 and J usage is TRBJ1-6; D not certain. This CDR3 region has 20 residues. Trimming took 0 bases from V and 0 from J, leaving 21 bases between them. Germline lookup yields CDR1 SQVTM and CDR2 ANQGSEA. CDR3 amino acids: CSVEDRARAPHDSYNSPLHF. CDR3 in DNA: TGCAGCGTTGAAGATCGAGCGCGGGCGCCGCACGACTCCTATAATTCACCCCTCCACTTT.

J is TRBJ2-7 and V is TRBV7-2; the match to TRBD2 covers 9 bases. Germline V CDR1 and CDR2: SGHTA, FQGNSA. V lost 7 bases to trimming and J lost 6 bases; unmatched junction nucleotides: 13. The CDR3 totals 15 residues. CDR3 nucleotide sequence: TGTGCCAGCACCACCCCGGGGGAGCGGGAGGCCGAGCAGTACTTC. Translated, it gives CASTTPGEREAEQYF.

The chain employs TRBV7-9 and TRBJ2-1; 8 nucleotides align to TRBD1. This CDR3 spans 14 amino acids. V gave up 4 bases and J gave up 8 bases; unmatched junction bases: 7. Germline V gene lookup returns CDR1 SEHNR and CDR2 FQNEAQ (reference sequence). The CDR3 loop is CASSSSTGVDEQFF. The DNA for the CDR3 is TGTGCCAGCAGCTCCTCGACAGGGGTGGATGAGCAGTTCTTC. Looking up the rest from reference TRBV7-9 and TRBJ2-1 gives the full variable domain: DTGVSQNPRHKITKRGQNVTFRCDPISEHNRLYWYRQTLGQGPEFLTYFQNEAQLEKSRLLSDRFSAERPKGSFSTLEIQRTEQGDSAMYLCASSSSTGVDEQFFGPGTRLTVL.

This clone has a single count. This specimen includes other DNA sequences encoding the same CDR3. The V call is TRBV7-6, the J call TRBJ2-7; 11 bases agree with TRBD1. J was trimmed by 2 bases and V by 5 bases; bases with no gene match: 2. CDR3 length equals 14 residues. CDR1 SGHVS and CDR2 FNYEAQ come from the germline V gene. CDR3 nucleotides: TGTGCCAGCAGCCCGGGACAGGGGGCCTACGAGCAGTACTTC. Its translation is CASSPGQGAYEQYF.

The chain carries TRBV11-1 and TRBJ1-1, with D possibly being TRBD1 (5 bases). V was cut by 3 bases and J by 3 bases, with 8 bases left in between. The CDR3 runs to 13 residues. The germline V gene has CDR1 SGHAT and CDR2 FQDESV (reference sequence). As DNA, the CDR3 is TGTGCCAGCAGCTTTAGACAGTACACTGAAGCTTTCTTT. It translates to CASSFRQYTEAFF.